This paragraph covers one T cell receptor beta chain sequence. In this sample, this clonotype turned up many times. This clone's antigen is unknown. Base qualities are not provided; no much larger clone lies one nucleotide away. Moderately to severely active disease, a Clinical Activity Score of at least 3, a NOSPECS grade of at least 4, and a duration under 3 months were present in ophthalmopathy patients. Patients with uncontrolled infections, other autoimmune diseases, pregnancy or lactation were excluded. Diagnoses were based on clinical symptoms, serum thyroxine and TRAb, thyroid ultrasound and orbital computed tomography. PBMCs were isolated from 10 ml of fresh peripheral blood by Ficoll-Paque density gradient centrifugation. Total RNA was extracted with Trizol reagent, and quality was checked on an Agilent 2100 Bioanalyzer. This sample was taken from a study of T cells in Graves' hyperthyroidism and ophthalmopathy (dated by TCRdb to the late 2010s). Describing the broader study: Peripheral blood was sampled at the time of initial diagnosis, prior to any treatment. To identify distinguishing TCR V-J signatures, a discovery cohort of 95 to 100 patients was used, comprising 43 with Graves' ophthalmopathy and roughly 60 with stable Graves' hyperthyroidism. Whether ophthalmopathy could be predicted prospectively was tested in an independent validation cohort made up of roughly 19 hyperthyroidism patients plus 17 patients who later progressed to ophthalmopathy. For training and testing, the 110 or so patients in the discovery cohort were randomly divided in a 7:3 ratio. In roughly six Graves' hyperthyroidism patients, the study also compared T-cell repertoires from thyroid tissue with T-cell repertoires from blood. After sampling, hyperthyroidism patients received methimazole starting at 30 mg daily, and ophthalmopathy patients received high-dose intravenous methylprednisolone. According to the paper, TCR Vbeta CDR3 sequencing was carried out on around 140 peripheral blood samples, which came from some 41 ophthalmopathy, around 75 hyperthyroidism and around 17 progressor patients.

Germline trimming: 7 bases from V, 4 bases from J; junction bases outside gene matches: 9. From cysteine to phenylalanine, the CDR3 is 14 amino acids long. Here the CDR3 DNA is all that survives: 42 bases in frame from base 1. The TCR beta CDR3 regions were amplified from the RNA transcripts. The TCR CDR3 was subjected to a first round of RT-PCR using the HTBI primer set and the Qiagen OneStep RT-PCR kit. Libraries were constructed in a second round of multiplex PCR, after which size selection and purification were performed. The libraries were sequenced on an Illumina HiSeq2000 using paired-end 100 bp reads. The study's own analysis went as follows. SOAPnuke was used to process the raw data, removing reads that contained adapters or uncalled bases, had a mean Phred below 15, or lacked an exact match to the constant primer or identifier. High-quality paired reads were merged with COPE v1.2.5, and unique nucleotide sequences were defined as clonotypes. Clonotypes were aligned to IMGT TRBV, TRBD and TRBJ reference segments using MiTCR v1.1. The analysis was restricted to V-J combinations with a frequency above 0.0001, which together covered 99% to 99.2% of the repertoires. A TCS score was defined as the ratio of F50 (clonal expansion) to E x V (chaos), with BLOSUM62-based TCRdist applied between CDR3 peptides within each V-J. Welch's t-statistics and random forest reduced several hundred V-J features to about 13, which were used in a naive Bayes classifier (R e1071). Using fastp trimming at Q25 and MiXCR clonotype assembly, TCRdb reanalyzed the public sequencing data and kept in-frame beta chains. Each record represents a unique CDR3 protein, reported with the most common genes and DNA among its rows. The V and J calls were determined by TCRdb, not by the authors. Here the sample has over 450,000 distinct CDR3 sequences; over 15% occur a single time. The ten largest make up under 20% of the sample.

Study-wide conclusions, independent of this receptor: No statistical method was used to fix the sample size in advance, and group allocation was not hidden from the investigators. In cross-validation, a model built on a 13 V-J signature told ophthalmopathy apart from stable hyperthyroidism with 85% to 90% sensitivity and about 81% specificity, and in testing the same model reached 80%/75%. In validation, progression to ophthalmopathy was predicted by the model with 65% to 71% sensitivity and 72.22% specificity, a median of about 6.8 months before onset. Most expanded thyroid clonotypes (frequency above 0.001) were also detected in blood, a finding suggesting that blood repertoires may reflect thyroid immune responses.

The chain links TRBV12-3 or TRBV12-4 with TRBJ1-1, with 7 bases aligning to TRBD1. Sequenced: blood. This TCR derives from a young woman with Graves' ophthalmopathy. The CDR3 amino acid sequence is: CASTNDRALTEAFF. The nucleotides are TGTGCCAGCACCAATGACAGGGCTCTCACTGAAGCTTTCTTT.